The 6 T cell receptor beta chains given below trace back to one sample, sequenced in a study of graft-versus-host responses after intestinal transplantation. Profiled with immunoSEQ multiplex PCR; TCRdb holds only in-frame clones, not every one. The profile shows approximately 70,000 clones, roughly 90% of them singletons. The sequences come from bone marrow, collected 734 days after intestinal transplantation. Receptors originate from a human patient who received an intestinal transplant, so some T cells may come from the graft donor.

The chain recombines TRBV25-1 with TRBJ2-1, with unresolved D. With 0 bases removed from V and 5 bases from J, the gap between germline ends came to 8 bases. Germline lookup yields CDR1 MGHDK and CDR2 SYGVNS. CDR3 length: 14 residues. For the CDR3, the DNA is TGTGCCAGCAGTGAATATGAGAAGGACAATGAGCAGTTCTTC. Its protein is CASSEYEKDNEQFF. Full variable domain (remainder filled in from reference TRBV25-1 and TRBJ2-1): EADIYQTPRYLVIGTGKKITLECSQTMGHDKMYWYQQDPGMELHLIHYSYGVNSTEKGDLSSESTVSRIRTEHFPLTLESARPSHTSQYLCASSEYEKDNEQFFGPGTRLTVL.

The chain couples TRBV6-6 to TRBJ2-7, with D perhaps TRBD1 or TRBD2 (6 bases each). V lost 7 bases to trimming and J lost 4 bases, with 20 bases between them. The CDR3 contains 15 residues. In germline, CDR1 is MNHNY, CDR2 SVGAGI (reference sequence). The CDR3 DNA follows: TGTGCCAGCACTCCCATGGCCGGGGGCGGGTACGAGCAGTACTTC. Translated, it gives CASTPMAGGGYEQYF.

The chain uses TRBV5-4 and TRBJ2-7; perhaps TRBD1 as D (6 bases). V was trimmed by 1 base and J by 3 bases, leaving 14 bases between them. CDR1 is SGHNT and CDR2 is YYREEE in the germline V gene (reference sequence). This CDR3 has 15 amino acids. This CDR3 is CASSLFEGTHYEQYF. As DNA, the CDR3 is TGTGCCAGCAGCTTGTTTGAGGGGACACACTACGAGCAGTACTTC.

This clone was picked up one time. The V call is TRBV7-9, the J call TRBJ2-7; 7 bases are a match to TRBD1. V lost 2 bases, J lost 6 bases, and 22 bases stayed unmatched. The CDR3 runs to 19 residues. Germline loops: CDR1 SEHNR, CDR2 FQNEAQ (reference sequence). The CDR3 DNA reads TGTGCCAGCAGCTTATGGCACAGGGGATCCCCATCCTCCACCTGCGAGCAGTACTTC. This codes for CASSLWHRGSPSSTCEQYF.

The rearrangement joins TRBV4-2 to TRBJ2-7; tentative D call: TRBD1 (6 bases). The germline CDR1 and CDR2 sequences are LGHNA and YNFKEQ. The V gene lost 1 base and the J gene lost 1 base, with 17 bases spanning the gap. The CDR3 contains 17 residues. CDR3 amino acids: CASSQVESDRWSYEQYF. CDR3 nucleotide sequence: TGTGCCAGCAGCCAAGTAGAGTCGGACAGATGGTCCTACGAGCAGTACTTC.

The chain couples TRBV6-5 to TRBJ2-1; D possibly uses TRBD1 or TRBD2 (5 bases each). The germline V and J ends were trimmed by 4 bases and 10 bases, with 14 bases remaining between them. This CDR3 has 13 residues. Germline V lookup: CDR1 MNHEY, CDR2 SVGAGI. The DNA of the CDR3 is TGTGCCAGCAGTTTAGGTTTCGAGGGGGAGCAGTTCTTC. Encoded protein: CASSLGFEGEQFF.